These T cell receptor beta chains were read from a single sample in a study of cytomegalovirus exposure and HLA in healthy donors. Sequencing used immunoSEQ multiplex PCR; TCRdb keeps in-frame clones, though not all of them. Among 150,000 to 200,000 clones listed, about three quarters were seen once. Sequenced input: PBMCs. Receptor source: a woman aged 35 to 49 in good health and CMV-seronegative. The CDR3 runs from the conserved cysteine through the conserved F or W. D genes are given only for firm matches. Clone size is given for some rows only: seen once, a few or many times, or a class if the clone is expanded.

V gene	J gene	D gene	clone size	CDR3 DNA	CDR3 protein
TRBV2	TRBJ2-5	.	.	TGTGCCAGCAGTACTACTAGTCGAGCGGAGACCCAGTACTTC	CASSTTSRAETQYF
TRBV4-1	TRBJ1-2	.	.	TGCGCCAGCAGCCAAGTTATGAGTCTTTCGCAGGGAGGATTTGGCTATGGCTACACCTTC	CASSQVMSLSQGGFGYGYTF
TRBV4-3	TRBJ2-3	TRBD2	.	TGCGCCAGCAGCCAAGAGCTAGCGGGAGGCACAGATACGCAGTATTTT	CASSQELAGGTDTQYF
TRBV30	TRBJ2-3	.	.	TGTGCCTGGAGTGTGGGGGGTGGCGATACGCAGTATTTT	CAWSVGGGDTQYF
TRBV7-9	TRBJ2-7	.	.	TGTGCCAGCAGCTCCGACGGGAGACCTTCCTACGAGCAGTACTTC	CASSSDGRPSYEQYF
TRBV25-1	TRBJ1-1	.	.	TGTGCCAGCAGTGAATCCATTGCAGGGAACACTGAAGCTTTCTTT	CASSESIAGNTEAFF
TRBV4-2	TRBJ1-1	.	.	TGTGCCAGCAGCCAAGCCGGCGGGGGATCTGTGGGAACTGAAGCTTTCTTT	CASSQAGGGSVGTEAFF
TRBV10-3	TRBJ2-6	TRBD1	once	TGTGCCATCAGTCAGACAGGGGCCGCCGCCTCTGGGGCCAACGTCCTGACTTTC	CAISQTGAAASGANVLTF
TRBV30	TRBJ2-2	.	.	TGTGCCCGCCGGGACTTTTTCACCGGGGAGCTGTTTTTT	CARRDFFTGELFF
TRBV7-3	TRBJ2-7	TRBD2	few	TGTGCCAGGGGGAGGGATACGTACTTC	CARGRDTYF
TRBV6-1	TRBJ1-4	.	.	TGTGCCAGCAGTGGGGACACGCCGGGGACTAATGAAAAACTGTTTTTT	CASSGDTPGTNEKLFF
TRBV9	TRBJ2-7	.	.	TGTGCCAGCAGCGTAGCTGGAACGGGAGACTCCTACGAGCAGTACTTC	CASSVAGTGDSYEQYF
TRBV11-3	TRBJ2-1	.	.	TGTGCCAGCAGCTACCCGGGAACCTACAATGAGCAGTTCTTC	CASSYPGTYNEQFF
TRBV7-3	TRBJ2-1	.	.	TGTGCCAGCAGCTTACCAGCGGGCGGTTCTCGCTATGAGCAGTTCTTC	CASSLPAGGSRYEQFF
TRBV5-1	TRBJ1-3	.	.	TGCGCCAGCAGTAGCAACTCTGGAAACACCATATATTTT	CASSSNSGNTIYF
TRBV10-3	TRBJ2-2	TRBD1	.	TGTGCCATCAGCCGGGACAGGGGAACCGGGGAGCTGTTTTTT	CAISRDRGTGELFF
TRBV5-1	TRBJ1-1	.	.	TGCGCCAGCAGCGGCGAGGGGGGGCGCACTGAAGCTTTCTTT	CASSGEGGRTEAFF
TRBV2	TRBJ1-6	.	few	TGTGCCAGCCGTTCAGGGATGGCCGATTCACCCCTCCACTTT	CASRSGMADSPLHF
TRBV4-3	TRBJ2-2	TRBD1	.	TGCGCCAGCAGCCGGACAGGGGGCAACGGGGAGCTGTTTTTT	CASSRTGGNGELFF
TRBV6-4	TRBJ2-3	.	.	TGTGCCAGCAGTTCTAGTGCAGGGACGCAGTATTTT	CASSSSAGTQYF
TRBV5-6	TRBJ2-1	TRBD2	few	TGTGCCAGCAGCTTGGGGAGCGGGGGTAGGCATGAGCAGTTCTTC	CASSLGSGGRHEQFF
TRBV9	TRBJ2-1	TRBD2	once	TGTGCCAGCAGCGTTCTTAGCGGGAGTGATATCAATGAGCAGTTCTTC	CASSVLSGSDINEQFF
TRBV27	TRBJ1-1	.	.	TGTGCCAGCAGTCAGGGGCCAGGGGTCTGGAACACTGAAGCTTTCTTT	CASSQGPGVWNTEAFF
TRBV15	TRBJ1-6	.	.	TGTGCCACCAGCAGAGATAGGCGGACAACCTATAATTCACCCCTCCACTTT	CATSRDRRTTYNSPLHF
TRBV5-8	TRBJ2-7	.	.	TGTGCCAGCAGCTTGCTCCGGGGTAGGGAGCAGTACTTC	CASSLLRGREQYF
TRBV9	TRBJ1-1	.	.	TGTGCCAGCAGCGTAAGGGGACAAGACGCTGAAGCTTTCTTT	CASSVRGQDAEAFF
TRBV7-2	TRBJ2-1	.	once	TGTGCCAGCAGCTTTTCTTCAATCGAGTACAATGAGCAGTTCTTC	CASSFSSIEYNEQFF
TRBV27	TRBJ2-2	TRBD1	once	TGTGCCAGCAGTCCACCAGGGGGAAGAAGGACCGGGGAGCTGTTTTTT	CASSPPGGRRTGELFF